This T cell receptor (beta chain) was sequenced in a study of cytomegalovirus exposure and HLA in healthy donors. For the study at large: Across almost 400 genotyped donors, roughly 85% landed in the Caucasian-associated ancestry cluster.

Comment on this clone: The target antigen is unknown.

The PCR contained 60 Vbeta and 13 Jbeta primers. Profiling relied on immunoSEQ multiplex PCR, and the TCRdb table lists in-frame clones only, not all of them. Of fewer than 200,000 clones listed, roughly 75% are singletons. Study-wide findings and caveats: Later analysis suggested most CMV-associated TCR beta chains were HLA-restricted. CMV serostatus alone was available as immune exposure information.

The sequence was obtained from a man aged 18 to 35 in good health and CMV-seronegative. Sequences were obtained from PBMCs.

Here the CDR3 DNA reads TGTGCCAGCGGGAGAACCTACGAGCAGTACTTC. Protein sequence: CASGRTYEQYF. This sequence joins TRBV7-9 and TRBJ2-5, with D perhaps TRBD2 (5 bases). TRBJ2-7 matches the DNA end more closely, so the J call is doubtful. Germline assignment: CDR1 SEHNR and CDR2 FQNEAQ (reference sequence). The length of the CDR3 is 11 residues.